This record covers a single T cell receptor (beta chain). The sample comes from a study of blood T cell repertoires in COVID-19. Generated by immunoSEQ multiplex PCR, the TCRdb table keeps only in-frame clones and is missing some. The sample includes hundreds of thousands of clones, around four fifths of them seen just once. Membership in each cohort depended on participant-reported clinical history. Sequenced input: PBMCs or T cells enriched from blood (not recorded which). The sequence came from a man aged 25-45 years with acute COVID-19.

CDR3 region: CASSYSSGSNEQFF. CDR3 sequence (DNA): TGTGCCAGCAGCTATTCCAGCGGTAGCAATGAGCAGTTCTTC. The genes are TRBV7-3 and TRBJ2-1; a weak D match, TRBD2 (5 bases). CDR1 and CDR2 (germline): SGHTA, FQGTGA. Deletions cut 4 bases from V and 6 bases from J, with 13 bases between. CDR3 size: 14 residues.